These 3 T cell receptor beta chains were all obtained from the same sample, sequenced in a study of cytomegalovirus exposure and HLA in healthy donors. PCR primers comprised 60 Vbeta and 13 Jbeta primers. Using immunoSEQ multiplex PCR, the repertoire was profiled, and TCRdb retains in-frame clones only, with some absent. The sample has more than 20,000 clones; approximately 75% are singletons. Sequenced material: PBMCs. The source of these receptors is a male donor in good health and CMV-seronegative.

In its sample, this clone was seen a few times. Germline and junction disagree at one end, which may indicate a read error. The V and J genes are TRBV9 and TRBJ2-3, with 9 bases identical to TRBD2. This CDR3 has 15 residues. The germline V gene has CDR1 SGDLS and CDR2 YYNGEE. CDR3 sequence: CASSVAGTSIDTQYF. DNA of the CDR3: TGTGCCAGCAGCGTTGCCGGGACTAGCATAGATACGCAGTATTTT.

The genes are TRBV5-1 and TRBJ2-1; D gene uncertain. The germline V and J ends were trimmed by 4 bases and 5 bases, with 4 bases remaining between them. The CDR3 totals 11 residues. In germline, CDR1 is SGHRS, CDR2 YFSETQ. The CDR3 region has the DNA TGCGCCAGCAGCGTAGACAATGAGCAGTTCTTC. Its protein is CASSVDNEQFF.

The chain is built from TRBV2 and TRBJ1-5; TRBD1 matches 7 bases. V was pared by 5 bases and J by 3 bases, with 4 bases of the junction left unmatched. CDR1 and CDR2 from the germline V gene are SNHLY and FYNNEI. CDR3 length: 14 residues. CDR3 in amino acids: CASSPTGSNQPQHF. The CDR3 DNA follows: TGTGCCAGCAGTCCGACAGGGTCCAATCAGCCCCAGCATTTT.